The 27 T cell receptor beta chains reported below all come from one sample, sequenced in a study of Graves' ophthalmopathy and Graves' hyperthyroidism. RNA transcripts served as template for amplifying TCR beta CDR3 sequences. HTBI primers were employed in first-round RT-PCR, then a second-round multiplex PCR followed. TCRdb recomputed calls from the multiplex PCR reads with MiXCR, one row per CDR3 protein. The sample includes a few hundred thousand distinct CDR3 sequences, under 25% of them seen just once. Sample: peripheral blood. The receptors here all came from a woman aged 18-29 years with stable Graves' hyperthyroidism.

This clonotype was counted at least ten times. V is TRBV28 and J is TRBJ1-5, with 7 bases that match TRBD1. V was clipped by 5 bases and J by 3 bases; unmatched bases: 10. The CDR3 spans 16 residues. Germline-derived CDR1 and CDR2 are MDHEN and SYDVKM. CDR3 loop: CASSPSGTAYNQPQHF. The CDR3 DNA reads TGTGCCAGCAGTCCATCCGGGACAGCCTACAATCAGCCCCAGCATTTT. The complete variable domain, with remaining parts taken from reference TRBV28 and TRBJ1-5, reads DVKVTQSSRYLVKRTGEKVFLECVQDMDHENMFWYRQDPGLGLRLIYFSYDVKMKEKGDIPEGYSVSREKKERFSLILESASTNQTSMYLCASSPSGTAYNQPQHFGDGTRLSIL.

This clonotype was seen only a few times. The CDR3 spells CASGSSGGGNQETQYF. CDR3 sequence (DNA): TGTGCCAGCGGATCTTCTGGCGGGGGGAACCAAGAGACCCAGTACTTC. V gene TRBV11-2 combines with J gene TRBJ2-5; TRBD2 aligns across 8 bases. Germline CDR1 is SGHAT and CDR2 is FQNNGV. The CDR3 length is 16 residues. V trimming: 8 bases; J trimming: 0 bases; junction bases outside the gene matches: 11. Supplemented by reference TRBV11-2 and TRBJ2-5, the full variable domain reads EAGVAQSPRYKIIEKRQSVAFWCNPISGHATLYWYQQILGQGPKLLIQFQNNGVVDDSQLPKDRFSAERLKGVDSTLKIQPAKLEDSAVYLCASGSSGGGNQETQYFGPGTRLLVL.

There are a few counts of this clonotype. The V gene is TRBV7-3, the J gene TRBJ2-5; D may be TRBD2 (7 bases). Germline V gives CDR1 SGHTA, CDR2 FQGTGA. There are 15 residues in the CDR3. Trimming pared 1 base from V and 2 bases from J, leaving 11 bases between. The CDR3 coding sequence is TGTGCCAGCAGCTTAATGGGGGGGCCACAAGAGACCCAGTACTTC. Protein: CASSLMGGPQETQYF.

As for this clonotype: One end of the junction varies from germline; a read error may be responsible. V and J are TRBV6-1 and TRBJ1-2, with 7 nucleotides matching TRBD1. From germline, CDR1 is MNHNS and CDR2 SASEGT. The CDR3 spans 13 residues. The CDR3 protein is CASGPQGTYGHTF. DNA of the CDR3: TGTGCCAGCGGGCCACAGGGGACCTATGGCCACACCTTC.

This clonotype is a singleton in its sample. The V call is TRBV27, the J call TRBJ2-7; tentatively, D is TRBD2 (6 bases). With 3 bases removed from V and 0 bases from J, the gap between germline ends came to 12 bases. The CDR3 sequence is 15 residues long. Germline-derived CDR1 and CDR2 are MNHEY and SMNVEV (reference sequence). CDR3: CASSFGGFSSYEQYF. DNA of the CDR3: TGTGCCAGCAGTTTTGGGGGGTTTAGCTCCTACGAGCAGTACTTC.

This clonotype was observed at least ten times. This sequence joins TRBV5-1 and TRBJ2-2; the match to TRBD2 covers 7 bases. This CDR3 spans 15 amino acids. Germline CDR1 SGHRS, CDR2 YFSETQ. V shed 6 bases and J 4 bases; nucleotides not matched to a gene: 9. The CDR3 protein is CASTDKAGVTGELFF. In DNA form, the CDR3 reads TGCGCCAGCACCGACAAGGCGGGAGTCACCGGGGAGCTGTTTTTT.

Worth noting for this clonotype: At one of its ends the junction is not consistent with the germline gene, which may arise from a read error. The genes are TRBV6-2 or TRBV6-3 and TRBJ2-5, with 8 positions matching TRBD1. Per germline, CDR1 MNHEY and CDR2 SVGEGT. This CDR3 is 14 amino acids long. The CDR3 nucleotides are TGTGCCAGCCGAAAGGACAGGGCTCAAGAGACCGAGGACTTC. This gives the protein CASRKDRAQETEDF.

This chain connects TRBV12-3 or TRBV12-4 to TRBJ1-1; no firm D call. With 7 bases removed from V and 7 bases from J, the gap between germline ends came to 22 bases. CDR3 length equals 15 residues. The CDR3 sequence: CASTLSGNMSNEAFF. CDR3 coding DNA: TGTGCCAGCACCCTTTCCGGTAACATGAGCAATGAAGCTTTCTTT.

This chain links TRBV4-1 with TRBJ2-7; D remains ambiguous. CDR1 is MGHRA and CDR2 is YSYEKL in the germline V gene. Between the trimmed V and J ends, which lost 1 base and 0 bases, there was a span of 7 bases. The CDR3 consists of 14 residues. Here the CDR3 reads CASSQADLSYEQYF. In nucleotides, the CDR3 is TGCGCCAGCAGCCAAGCGGACCTCTCCTACGAGCAGTACTTC.

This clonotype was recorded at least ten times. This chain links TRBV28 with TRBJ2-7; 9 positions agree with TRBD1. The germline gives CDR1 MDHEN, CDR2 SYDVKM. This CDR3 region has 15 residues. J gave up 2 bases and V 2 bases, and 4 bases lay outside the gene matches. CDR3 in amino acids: CASSLGDRVAYEQYF. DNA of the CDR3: TGTGCCAGCAGTTTAGGGGACAGGGTTGCCTACGAGCAGTACTTC.

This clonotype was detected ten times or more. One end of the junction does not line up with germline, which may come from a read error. The CDR3 sequence is CTSSFVTSREAFF. CDR3 nucleotides: TGTACCAGCAGTTTCGTGACCTCCAGAGAGGCTTTCTTT. The chain combines TRBV12-3 or TRBV12-4 with TRBJ1-1; D is unresolved. The CDR3 covers 13 residues.

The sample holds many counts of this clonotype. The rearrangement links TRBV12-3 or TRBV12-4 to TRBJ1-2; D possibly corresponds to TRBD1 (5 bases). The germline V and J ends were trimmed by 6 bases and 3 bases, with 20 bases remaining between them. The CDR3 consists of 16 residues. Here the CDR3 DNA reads TGTGCCAGCAGCAACCGCTCGGGACTTAGGCACTATGGCTACACCTTC. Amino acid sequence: CASSNRSGLRHYGYTF.

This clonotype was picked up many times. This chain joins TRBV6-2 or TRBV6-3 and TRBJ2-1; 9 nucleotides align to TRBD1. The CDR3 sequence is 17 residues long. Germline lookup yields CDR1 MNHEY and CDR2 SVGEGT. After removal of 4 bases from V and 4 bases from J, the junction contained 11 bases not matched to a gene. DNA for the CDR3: TGTGCCAGCAGTTTCCCTACAGGGGGCGGACCTTACAATGAGCAGTTCTTC. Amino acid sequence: CASSFPTGGGPYNEQFF.

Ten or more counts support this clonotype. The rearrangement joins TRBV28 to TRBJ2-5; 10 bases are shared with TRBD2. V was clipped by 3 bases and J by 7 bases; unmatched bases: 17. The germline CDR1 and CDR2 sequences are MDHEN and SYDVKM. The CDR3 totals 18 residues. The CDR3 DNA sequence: TGTGCCAGCAGTTTCAGTCAGGGCCGAGCGGGAGGGGAAGCGACCCAGTACTTC. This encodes CASSFSQGRAGGEATQYF.

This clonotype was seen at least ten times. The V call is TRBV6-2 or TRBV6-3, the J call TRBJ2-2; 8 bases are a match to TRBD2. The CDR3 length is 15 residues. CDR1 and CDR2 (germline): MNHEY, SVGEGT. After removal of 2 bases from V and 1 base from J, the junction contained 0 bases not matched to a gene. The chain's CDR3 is CASSYLAGNTGELFF. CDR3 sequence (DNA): TGTGCCAGCAGTTACCTAGCGGGGAACACCGGGGAGCTGTTTTTT.

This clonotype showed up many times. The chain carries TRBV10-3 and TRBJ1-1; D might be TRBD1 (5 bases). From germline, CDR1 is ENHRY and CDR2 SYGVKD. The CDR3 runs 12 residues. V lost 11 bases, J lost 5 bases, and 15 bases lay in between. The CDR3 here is CACRTGDTEAFF. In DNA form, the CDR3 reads TGTGCCTGTCGCACGGGGGATACTGAAGCTTTCTTT.

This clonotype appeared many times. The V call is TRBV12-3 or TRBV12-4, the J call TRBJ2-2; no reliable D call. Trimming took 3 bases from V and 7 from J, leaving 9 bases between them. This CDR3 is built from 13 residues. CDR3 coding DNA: TGTGCCAGCAGTTTTGTGAGAGGCGGGGAGCTGTTTTTT. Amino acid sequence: CASSFVRGGELFF.

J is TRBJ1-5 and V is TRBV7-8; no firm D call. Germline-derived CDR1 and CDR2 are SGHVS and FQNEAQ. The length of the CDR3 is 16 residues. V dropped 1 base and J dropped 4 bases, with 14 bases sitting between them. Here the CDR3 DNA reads TGTGCCAGCAGCTTAGATGACATTGGATCAAATCAGCCCCAGCATTTT. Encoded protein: CASSLDDIGSNQPQHF.

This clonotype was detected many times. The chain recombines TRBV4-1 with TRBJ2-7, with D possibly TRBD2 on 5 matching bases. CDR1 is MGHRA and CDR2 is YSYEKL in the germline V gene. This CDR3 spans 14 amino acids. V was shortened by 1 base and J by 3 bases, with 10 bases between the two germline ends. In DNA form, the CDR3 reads TGCGCCAGCAGCCAAGGTCTCACTAGCTACGAGCAGTACTTC. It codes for CASSQGLTSYEQYF.

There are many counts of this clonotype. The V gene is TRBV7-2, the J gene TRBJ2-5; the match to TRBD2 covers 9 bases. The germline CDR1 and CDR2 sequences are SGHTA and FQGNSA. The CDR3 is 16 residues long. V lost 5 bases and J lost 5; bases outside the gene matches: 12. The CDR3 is CASSPFSGSPGETQYF. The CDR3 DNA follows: TGTGCCAGCAGCCCTTTTAGCGGGAGCCCCGGGGAGACCCAGTACTTC. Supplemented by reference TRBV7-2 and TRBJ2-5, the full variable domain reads GAGVSQSPSNKVTEKGKDVELRCDPISGHTALYWYRQSLGQGLEFLIYFQGNSAPDKSGLPSDRFSAERTGGSVSTLTIQRTQQEDSAVYLCASSPFSGSPGETQYFGPGTRLLVL.

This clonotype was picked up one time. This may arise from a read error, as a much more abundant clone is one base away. CDR3 amino acids: CASKKLDYGYSF. The CDR3, as DNA: TGTGCCAGCAAGAAGCTAGACTATGGCTACAGCTTC. This chain links TRBV28 with TRBJ1-2; no firm D call. CDR1 MDHEN and CDR2 SYDVKM come from the germline V gene. There are 12 residues in the CDR3.

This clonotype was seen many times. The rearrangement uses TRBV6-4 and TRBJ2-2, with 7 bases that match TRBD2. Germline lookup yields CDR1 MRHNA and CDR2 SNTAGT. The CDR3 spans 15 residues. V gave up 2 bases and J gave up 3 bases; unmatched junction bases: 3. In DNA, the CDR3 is TGTGCCAGCAGTGACGGCGCGGGAGACACCGGGGAGCTGTTTTTT. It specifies CASSDGAGDTGELFF.

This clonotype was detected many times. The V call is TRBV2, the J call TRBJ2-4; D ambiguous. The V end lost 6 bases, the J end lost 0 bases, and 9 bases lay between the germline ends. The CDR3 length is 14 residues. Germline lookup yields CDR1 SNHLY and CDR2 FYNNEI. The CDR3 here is CASSPQVAKNIQYF. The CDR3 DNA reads TGTGCCAGCAGCCCGCAAGTAGCCAAAAACATTCAGTACTTC.

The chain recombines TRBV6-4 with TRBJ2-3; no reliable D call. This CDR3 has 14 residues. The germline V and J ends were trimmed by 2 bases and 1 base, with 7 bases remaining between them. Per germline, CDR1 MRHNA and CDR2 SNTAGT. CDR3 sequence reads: CASSDGSRTDTQYF. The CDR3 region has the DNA TGTGCCAGCAGTGACGGGTCCCGCACAGATACGCAGTATTTT.

The CDR3 nucleotides read TGTGCCAGCAGAAAAGGGGCAACTGAAGCTTTCTTT. Translating gives CASRKGATEAFF. The J gene is TRBJ1-1, the V gene TRBV25-1; D possibly corresponds to TRBD1 (5 bases). Trimming left V 6 bases short and J 5 bases short, with 10 bases between. The CDR3 is made up of 12 amino acids. The germline CDR1 and CDR2 sequences are MGHDK and SYGVNS. The variable domain in full, completed from reference TRBV25-1 and TRBJ1-1, reads EADIYQTPRYLVIGTGKKITLECSQTMGHDKMYWYQQDPGMELHLIHYSYGVNSTEKGDLSSESTVSRIRTEHFPLTLESARPSHTSQYLCASRKGATEAFFGQGTRLTVV.

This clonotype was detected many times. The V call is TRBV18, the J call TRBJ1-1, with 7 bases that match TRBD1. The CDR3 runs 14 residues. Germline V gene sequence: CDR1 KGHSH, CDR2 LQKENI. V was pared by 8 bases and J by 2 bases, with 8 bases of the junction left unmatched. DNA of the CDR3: TGTGCCAGCCGAGGGCAGGGGGGTAACACTGAAGCTTTCTTT. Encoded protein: CASRGQGGNTEAFF.

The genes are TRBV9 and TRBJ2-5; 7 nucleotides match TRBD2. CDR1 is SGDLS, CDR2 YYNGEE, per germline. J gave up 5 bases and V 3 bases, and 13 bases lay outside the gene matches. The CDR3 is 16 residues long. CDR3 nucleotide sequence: TGTGCCAGCAGCGCGGGACGGACTAGACTTGGGGAGACCCAGTACTTC. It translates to CASSAGRTRLGETQYF.